A selection of T cell receptor beta chains follows, all from one sample in a study of blood T cell repertoires in COVID-19. Assay used: immunoSEQ multiplex PCR; TCRdb lists only in-frame clones, some missing. The sample lists nearly 350,000 clones; 87% were seen once. Sequences were obtained from PBMCs or T cells enriched from blood (not recorded which). Receptors were obtained from a woman between 25 and 40 years old who had recovered from COVID-19. CDR3s include the opening cysteine and the closing phenylalanine or tryptophan. The D gene is left open where the match is weak. The size field is filled for only some rows; it gives once, few, many or a size class.

V gene	J gene	D gene	clone size	CDR3 protein	CDR3 DNA
TRBV20-1	TRBJ1-4	NA	few	CSASVKVSFNEKLFF	TGCAGTGCTAGTGTTAAAGTGAGCTTTAATGAAAAACTGTTTTTT
TRBV18	TRBJ2-1	TRBD2	NA	CASSPLGLALLNEQFF	TGTGCCAGCTCACCGCTCGGACTAGCGCTCCTGAATGAGCAGTTCTTC
TRBV7-2	TRBJ1-3	TRBD1	NA	CASSFRGTGNVYF	TGTGCCAGCAGCTTCCGGGGGACAGGGAACGTATATTTT
TRBV7-8	TRBJ2-4	NA	once	CASSLGMRFGGNIQYF	TGTGCCAGCAGCTTAGGAATGCGTTTTGGCGGAAACATTCAGTACTTC
TRBV28	TRBJ1-1	NA	NA	CASSLWPDKPDGFF	TGTGCCAGCAGTTTATGGCCGGACAAACCAGACGGTTTCTTT
TRBV2	TRBJ2-3	TRBD2	once	CASSESAGADTQYF	TGTGCCAGCAGTGAAAGTGCGGGGGCAGATACGCAGTATTTT
TRBV7-9	TRBJ2-1	TRBD1	NA	CASSKRQGSAYNEQFF	TGTGCCAGCAGCAAGAGACAGGGCAGCGCCTACAATGAGCAGTTCTTC
TRBV19	TRBJ1-2	NA	once	CASALGQGYGYTF	TGTGCCAGCGCCCTAGGCCAGGGTTATGGCTACACCTTC
TRBV13	TRBJ1-2	NA	NA	CASSLQDYGYTF	TGTGCCAGCAGCCTACAGGACTATGGCTACACCTTC
TRBV27	TRBJ2-5	NA	NA	CASSSMAPIGETQYF	TGTGCCAGCAGCTCTATGGCCCCAATCGGGGAGACCCAGTACTTC
TRBV2	TRBJ1-4	NA	NA	CASTGANEKLFF	TGTGCCAGCACTGGAGCTAATGAAAAACTGTTTTTT
TRBV19	TRBJ1-1	NA	once	CASSIVQNTEAFF	TGTGCCAGTAGTATAGTACAGAACACTGAAGCTTTCTTT
TRBV5-1	TRBJ2-2	NA	NA	CASSLAGQNTGELFF	TGCGCCAGCAGCTTGGCCGGACAGAACACCGGGGAGCTGTTTTTT
TRBV5-1	TRBJ2-7	TRBD2	NA	CASGTSGGADEQYF	TGCGCCAGCGGGACAAGCGGGGGGGCAGACGAGCAGTACTTC
TRBV27	TRBJ1-4	NA	NA	CASSTISGTNEKLFF	TGTGCCAGCAGTACAATCTCAGGAACTAATGAAAAACTGTTTTTT
TRBV20-1	TRBJ2-7	TRBD2	NA	CSASRFAGEVYEQYF	TGCAGTGCTAGTCGCTTTGCGGGGGAAGTCTACGAGCAGTACTTC
TRBV6-5	TRBJ1-6	NA	once	CASTIGGLNSPLHF	TGTGCCAGCACTATCGGGGGTCTTAATTCACCCCTCCACTTT
TRBV30	TRBJ2-5	NA	NA	CAWSPGHAETQYF	TGTGCCTGGAGTCCAGGCCACGCAGAGACCCAGTACTTC
TRBV6-4	TRBJ1-5	NA	NA	CASSEQGVGQPQHF	TGTGCCAGCAGTGAGCAAGGGGTGGGTCAGCCCCAGCATTTT
TRBV28	TRBJ2-4	TRBD1	NA	CASSFQGERAKNIQYF	TGTGCCAGCAGTTTCCAGGGGGAAAGGGCCAAAAACATTCAGTACTTC
TRBV19	TRBJ1-4	TRBD1	few	CASRLDRGTNEKLFF	TGTGCCAGTAGGCTCGACAGGGGAACTAATGAAAAACTGTTTTTT
TRBV28	TRBJ2-7	TRBD1	NA	CASTALTGHGYEQYF	TGTGCCAGCACTGCTCTGACAGGGCATGGCTACGAGCAGTACTTC
TRBV7-2	TRBJ2-3	TRBD1	NA	CASSLVWGQGTDTQYF	TGTGCCAGCAGCTTAGTGTGGGGACAGGGCACAGATACGCAGTATTTT
TRBV7-5	TRBJ1-2	NA	NA	CVRSTTLTGTANYGYTF	TGTGTCAGAAGCACTACCCTGACCGGGACAGCTAACTATGGCTACACCTTC
TRBV7-9	TRBJ2-1	NA	once	CASSKGGAGEQFF	TGTGCCAGCAGCAAAGGGGGAGCAGGAGAGCAGTTCTTC
TRBV27	TRBJ2-1	NA	NA	CASSLGQEQFF	TGTGCCAGCAGTTTAGGGCAGGAGCAGTTCTTC
TRBV15	TRBJ2-3	TRBD2	NA	CATSRSRSPPLAGEKEDTQYF	TGTGCCACCAGCAGGTCACGATCCCCGCCACTAGCGGGGGAGAAAGAGGATACGCAGTATTTT
TRBV7-9	TRBJ2-1	TRBD1	NA	CASSLTLGTGNNEQFF	TGTGCCAGCAGCCTAACTTTGGGGACAGGTAATAATGAGCAGTTCTTC
TRBV28	TRBJ1-1	NA	NA	CASSLTPGGGNTEAFF	TGTGCCAGCAGTTTAACCCCGGGAGGGGGGAACACTGAAGCTTTCTTT
TRBV7-2	TRBJ1-2	NA	NA	CASSLGSDYGYTF	TGTGCCAGCAGCTTAGGGTCGGACTATGGCTACACCTTC
TRBV11-2	TRBJ1-1	NA	NA	CASSLRGRPSEAFF	TGTGCCAGCAGCCTGAGAGGGAGGCCTTCTGAAGCTTTCTTT
TRBV7-6	TRBJ2-1	NA	NA	CASSLVGGNTYNEQFF	TGTGCCAGCAGCTTAGTTGGGGGCAATACCTACAATGAGCAGTTCTTC
TRBV6-5	TRBJ2-2	NA	few	CASRRELNTGELFF	TGTGCCAGCAGGAGAGAGTTGAACACCGGGGAGCTGTTTTTT
TRBV5-1	TRBJ1-5	NA	NA	CASSETARGASNQPQHF	TGCGCCAGCAGCGAAACCGCGCGGGGGGCAAGCAATCAGCCCCAGCATTTT
TRBV2	TRBJ2-5	TRBD2	once	CATSGLEETQYF	TGTGCCACCTCGGGACTAGAAGAGACCCAGTACTTC
TRBV6-5	TRBJ1-5	NA	NA	CASSGEQGQPQHF	TGTGCCAGCAGCGGAGAACAGGGTCAGCCCCAGCATTTT
TRBV13	TRBJ1-1	NA	once	CASSFPGGNTEAFF	TGTGCCAGCAGCTTTCCGGGAGGAAACACTGAAGCTTTCTTT
TRBV27	TRBJ1-4	NA	NA	CASSQRGNFNEKLFF	TGTGCCAGCTCCCAGAGGGGGAACTTTAATGAAAAACTGTTTTTT
TRBV5-1	TRBJ2-5	TRBD1	NA	CASSLGIQGQGQETQYF	TGCGCCAGCAGCTTGGGGATACAGGGGCAGGGGCAAGAGACCCAGTACTTC
TRBV5-4	TRBJ2-5	TRBD1	NA	CASSLVTDRETQYF	TGTGCCAGCAGCTTGGTAACGGACAGGGAGACCCAGTACTTC
TRBV9	TRBJ1-4	TRBD1	NA	CASSVGTGGGKLFF	TGTGCCAGCAGCGTAGGGACAGGGGGAGGGAAACTGTTTTTT
TRBV19	TRBJ2-2	TRBD1	NA	CASSTSQGTGELFF	TGTGCCAGTAGTACTTCACAGGGGACCGGGGAGCTGTTTTTT
TRBV30	TRBJ2-2	NA	NA	CACKDYSTPNTGELFF	TGTGCCTGTAAAGACTACTCCACGCCGAACACCGGGGAGCTGTTTTTT
TRBV9	TRBJ2-1	TRBD1	NA	CASSIRTGNEQFF	TGTGCCAGCAGCATAAGGACAGGCAATGAGCAGTTCTTC
TRBV28	TRBJ1-2	TRBD1	NA	CASIPQGAEVYGYTF	TGTGCCAGCATCCCTCAGGGGGCCGAAGTATATGGCTACACCTTC
TRBV10-3	TRBJ2-6	NA	NA	CAISDFSPGSSGANVLTF	TGTGCCATCAGTGATTTCAGCCCGGGGTCTTCTGGGGCCAACGTCCTGACTTTC
TRBV30	TRBJ1-1	TRBD1	NA	CAWSKDRSSEAFF	TGTGCCTGGAGTAAGGACAGGTCCTCTGAAGCTTTCTTT
TRBV6-5	TRBJ1-1	NA	once	CASSLGTWNTEAFF	TGTGCCAGCAGCCTTGGCACCTGGAACACTGAAGCTTTCTTT
TRBV28	TRBJ1-6	NA	NA	CASSKPRLTYNSPLHF	TGTGCCAGCAGCAAACCCAGGCTCACCTATAATTCACCCCTCCACTTT
TRBV24-1	TRBJ1-2	TRBD1	NA	CATRGDRGNGYTF	TGTGCCACCAGGGGGGACAGGGGGAACGGCTACACCTTC
TRBV7-6	TRBJ2-7	NA	NA	CASSSGRGSSYEQYF	TGTGCCAGCAGCTCAGGACGGGGGAGCTCCTACGAGCAGTACTTC